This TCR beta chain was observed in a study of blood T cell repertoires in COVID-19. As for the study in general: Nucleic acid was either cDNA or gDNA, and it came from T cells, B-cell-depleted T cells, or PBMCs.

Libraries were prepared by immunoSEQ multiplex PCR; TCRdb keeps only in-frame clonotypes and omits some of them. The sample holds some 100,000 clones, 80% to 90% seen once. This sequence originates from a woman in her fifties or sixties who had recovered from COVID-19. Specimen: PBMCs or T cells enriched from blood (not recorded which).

This CDR3 reads CASSLQITDTQYF. CDR3 bases: TGTGCCAGCAGTCTGCAGATCACAGATACGCAGTATTTT. This sequence joins TRBV25-1 and TRBJ2-3; no reliable D call. The germline V gene encodes CDR1 MGHDK and CDR2 SYGVNS. This CDR3 has 13 residues. V lost 5 bases and J 2 bases, leaving 8 bases between the germline ends.